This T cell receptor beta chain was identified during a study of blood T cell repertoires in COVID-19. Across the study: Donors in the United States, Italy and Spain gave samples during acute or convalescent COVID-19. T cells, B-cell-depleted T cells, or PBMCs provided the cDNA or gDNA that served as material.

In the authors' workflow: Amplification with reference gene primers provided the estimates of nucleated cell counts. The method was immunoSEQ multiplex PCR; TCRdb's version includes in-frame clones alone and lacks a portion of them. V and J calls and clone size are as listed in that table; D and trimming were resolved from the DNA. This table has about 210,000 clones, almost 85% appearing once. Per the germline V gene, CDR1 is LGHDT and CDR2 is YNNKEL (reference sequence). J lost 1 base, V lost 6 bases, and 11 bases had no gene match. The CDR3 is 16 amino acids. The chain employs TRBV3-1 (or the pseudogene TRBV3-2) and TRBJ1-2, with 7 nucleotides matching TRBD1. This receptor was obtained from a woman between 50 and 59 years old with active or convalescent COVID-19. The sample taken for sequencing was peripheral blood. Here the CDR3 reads CASSDDRDRYNYGYTF. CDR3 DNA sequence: TGTGCCAGCAGTGACGACCGGGACAGATATAACTATGGCTACACCTTC.